The 9 T cell receptor beta chains below all came from one sample that was sequenced in a study of CD8 T cells in Susac syndrome. A quantity of roughly 0.5 to 1 ug RNA underwent reverse transcription using random hexamers. TCRdb independently ran MiXCR on the immunoSEQ multiplex PCR reads; one entry per CDR3 protein. Here the sample spans 120,000 or so distinct CDR3 sequences, roughly 95% being singletons. The sample taken for sequencing was CD4+ T cells from PBMCs. Receptors originate from a human donor with Susac syndrome.

CDR3 bases: TGCAGCGTTGCAGGCAGCAAGAGGTACACTGAAGCTTTCTTT. Translated: CSVAGSKRYTEAFF. V gene TRBV29-1 combines with J gene TRBJ1-1; no clear D. V lost 4 bases to trimming and J lost 3 bases, with 15 bases between them. CDR3 length equals 14 residues. CDR1 and CDR2 (germline): SQVTM, ANQGSEA. The complete variable domain, with remaining parts taken from reference TRBV29-1 and TRBJ1-1, reads SAVISQKPSRDICQRGTSLTIQCQVDSQVTMMFWYRQQPGQSLTLIATANQGSEATYESGFVIDKFPISRPNLTFSTLTVSNMSPEDSSIYLCSVAGSKRYTEAFFGQGTRLTVV.

The chain couples TRBV29-1 to TRBJ2-7; TRBD2 agrees at 10 bases. Germline V gene sequence: CDR1 SQVTM, CDR2 ANQGSEA. CDR3 length: 15 amino acids. V trimming: 5 bases; J trimming: 3 bases; junction bases outside the gene matches: 10. CDR3 sequence: CSVWDSGTSVYEQYF. The DNA of the CDR3 is TGCAGCGTTTGGGACTCCGGGACTAGCGTCTACGAGCAGTACTTC.

The V and J genes are TRBV10-3 and TRBJ2-7; 11 nucleotides align to TRBD2. This CDR3 is built from 15 residues. Germline V CDR1 and CDR2: ENHRY, SYGVKD. The V and J ends lost 6 bases and 2 bases, in that order; junction bases with no gene match: 6. CDR3 coding DNA: TGTGCCATCAGGACGGGACTAGCGGCCACCTACGAGCAGTACTTC. This translates into CAIRTGLAATYEQYF.

For the CDR3, the DNA is TGCAGTGCTAGAGTAGGGACATTCTACAATGAGCAGTTCTTC. The encoded protein is CSARVGTFYNEQFF. The chain combines TRBV20-1 with TRBJ2-1; perhaps TRBD1 as D (6 bases). This CDR3 has 14 amino acids. Germline V gene sequence: CDR1 DFQATT, CDR2 SNEGSKA (reference sequence). The V and J ends lost 1 base and 3 bases respectively, with 10 bases between them.

The gene calls are TRBV11-1 and TRBJ2-1; 10 bases match TRBD2. Germline CDR1 reads SGHAT; CDR2 reads FQDESV (reference sequence). V shed 2 bases and J 4 bases; nucleotides not matched to a gene: 2. The CDR3 has 15 amino acids. The CDR3 bases are TGTGCCAGCAGCTTAAATAGCGGGGGGTACAATGAGCAGTTCTTC. Amino acids: CASSLNSGGYNEQFF.

This rearrangement joins TRBV18 to TRBJ2-1, with D possibly being TRBD1 (5 bases). This CDR3 comprises 14 residues. The V gene lost 1 base and the J gene lost 5 bases, with 9 bases spanning the gap. Germline-derived CDR1 and CDR2 are KGHSH and LQKENI. The CDR3 protein is CASSPLDKNNEQFF. DNA for the CDR3: TGTGCCAGCTCACCACTGGACAAAAACAATGAGCAGTTCTTC. The complete variable domain, with remaining parts taken from reference TRBV18 and TRBJ2-1, reads NAGVMQNPRHLVRRRGQEARLRCSPMKGHSHVYWYRQLPEEGLKFMVYLQKENIIDESGMPKERFSAEFPKEGPSILRIQQVVRGDSAAYFCASSPLDKNNEQFFGPGTRLTVL.

This chain connects TRBV29-1 to TRBJ2-1; TRBD2 aligns across 12 bases. Germline V gene data show CDR1 as SQVTM and CDR2 as ANQGSEA. CDR3 size: 16 residues. V lost 7 bases and J lost 5; bases outside the gene matches: 12. The CDR3 sequence is CSAEPRLAGDNNEQFF. CDR3 sequence (DNA): TGCAGCGCTGAGCCTCGACTAGCGGGAGATAACAATGAGCAGTTCTTC.

A single count supports this clonotype. This rearrangement joins TRBV27 to TRBJ2-5; D is possibly TRBD2 (6 bases). Per the germline V gene, CDR1 is MNHEY and CDR2 is SMNVEV (reference sequence). CDR3 length equals 16 residues. V dropped 2 bases and J dropped 4 bases, with 17 bases sitting between them. CDR3 sequence reads: CASSLSAGLLRETQYF. The CDR3 nucleotides read TGTGCCAGCAGTTTAAGCGCGGGATTACTTCGAGAGACCCAGTACTTC.

The chain employs TRBV29-1 and TRBJ2-3, with TRBD2 matching over 8 bases. Trimming at V came to 4 bases and at J to 1 base, leaving 7 bases not matched to a gene. Germline CDR1 SQVTM, CDR2 ANQGSEA. The CDR3 contains 15 residues. The CDR3 coding sequence is TGCAGCGTTGCCCTAACTAGCGGTCGCACAGATACGCAGTATTTT. Its translation is CSVALTSGRTDTQYF.